These T cell receptor beta chains were read from a single sample in a study of blood T cells in healthy people across ages. A single record per CDR3 protein comes from TCRdb applying MiXCR to the 5' RACE reads. The profile shows around 1.7 million distinct CDR3 sequences, 28% of them singletons. Sequencing was carried out using blood. All receptors come from a woman aged 30 to 39 in good health. The CDR3 runs from the conserved cysteine through the conserved F or W. D genes are given only for firm matches. Not all rows give a size; the values are once, few, many and, for expanded clones, a class.

V	D	J	size	CDR3
TRBV20-1	TRBD1	TRBJ2-7	many	CSASHNPGTGVYGQYF
TRBV2	.	TRBJ2-3	few	CASRTSQDTQYF
TRBV7-2	.	TRBJ2-7	many	CASSLVRDNYEQYF
TRBV2	TRBD1	TRBJ2-1	.	CASRVGGWGPYNEQFF
TRBV7-9	TRBD2	TRBJ2-1	.	CASSLGGLAINNEQFF
TRBV20-1	.	TRBJ2-2	few	CSARKSWGSTGKLFF
TRBV10-3	.	TRBJ1-5	few	CATRDLRTNQPQHF
TRBV7-9	.	TRBJ2-7	.	CASWGAGDSPYEQYF
TRBV7-2	TRBD1	TRBJ2-3	many	CASSSGQVDTQYF
TRBV5-1	TRBD1	TRBJ2-1	few	CASSSQAGGGEQFF
TRBV9	TRBD2	TRBJ2-3	few	CASSVVFSGGSTDTQYF
TRBV7-6	TRBD1	TRBJ2-5	many	CASSSGRLGQGEETQYF
TRBV5-5	TRBD1	TRBJ2-7	.	CASSLNWDRATYEQYF
TRBV29-1	.	TRBJ2-7	many	CSVEGGQFSYEQYF
TRBV7-2	.	TRBJ2-7	few	CASSLTSGAYSDEQYF
TRBV6-2/TRBV6-3	.	TRBJ2-6	.	CTSSWGPTPGANVLTF
TRBV5-1	TRBD2	TRBJ2-7	many	CASSSSSIAAGPAGEQYF
TRBV2	.	TRBJ2-1	.	CASPLWGSYNEQFF
TRBV29-1	.	TRBJ2-7	few	CSGVAEPSYEQYF
TRBV3-1	TRBD2	TRBJ2-5	.	CASSQPGRGVVTQYF
TRBV12-3/TRBV12-4	.	TRBJ2-5	many	CASRVGHLQETQYF
TRBV2	TRBD2	TRBJ2-1	.	CASRKRGYEQFF
TRBV20-1	TRBD1	TRBJ1-2	.	CSASMGTGNYGYTF
TRBV3-1	TRBD1	TRBJ1-2	few	CASSLLQGVNIYGYTF
TRBV12-3/TRBV12-4	.	TRBJ2-3	.	CASIVRVRGDTEYF
TRBV20-1	.	TRBJ1-1	few	CSARDTGTEAFF
TRBV30	.	TRBJ2-1	.	CAWANVGSYNEQFF
TRBV20-1	.	TRBJ2-5	.	CSARDGRGARRGETQYF
TRBV7-2	TRBD2	TRBJ2-3	few	CASSLVGSGLGGDTQYF
TRBV24-1	TRBD2	.	.	CATSPGLAYTYEQYF
TRBV7-2	.	TRBJ2-4	few	CASSPFPGSIAKNIQYF
TRBV3-1	TRBD1	TRBJ1-1	.	CASSRDRDEAFF
TRBV6-5	.	TRBJ1-2	many	CASSRDIETGYTF
TRBV28	.	TRBJ1-2	few	CASRIQPPAGYGYTF
TRBV6-1	.	TRBJ1-2	.	CATARDHYGYTF
TRBV30	.	TRBJ2-1	few	CAWSARGNEQFF
TRBV3-1	.	TRBJ1-1	.	CASSQVGFTKAFF
TRBV10-1	TRBD1	TRBJ2-3	few	CASSSGTGVSTDTQYF
TRBV20-1	.	TRBJ2-1	.	CSASRRLTSNNEQFF
TRBV20-1	.	.	.	CSAPPAAGAGYEQYF
TRBV6-5	TRBD1	TRBJ1-5	.	CASGPRGLAVQPQHF
TRBV30	TRBD1	TRBJ1-2	.	CAWSETGVGYTF
TRBV29-1	.	TRBJ1-4	.	CSVEGRTGLSEKLFF
TRBV11-2	.	TRBJ2-1	many	CASSLGRVGTSYNEQFF
TRBV20-1	TRBD1	TRBJ2-5	many	CSASKGQGPLAIEQYF
TRBV5-1	.	TRBJ1-6	.	CASSPVPSGQSNSPLHF
TRBV25-1	.	TRBJ2-3	.	CASSESLGTQYF
TRBV5-1	.	TRBJ2-5	many	CASSLGSETQYF
TRBV5-1	TRBD1	TRBJ2-5	many	CASSPDRGLIETQYF
TRBV7-2	.	TRBJ2-1	.	CASSPGTGKSSSYNEQFF
TRBV7-9	.	TRBJ1-1	.	CASSSGRDDTEAFF
TRBV20-1	TRBD2	TRBJ2-5	.	CSASPSSGRWETQYF
TRBV6-5	TRBD2	TRBJ2-7	.	CASSYARPSGGYEQYF
TRBV20-1	TRBD1	TRBJ2-3	.	CSASWTGRLDTQYF
TRBV4-2	TRBD1	TRBJ1-1	few	CASSQETLDRDTEAFF
TRBV5-1	TRBD1	TRBJ2-5	.	CASSRRDRSQETQYF
TRBV12-5	.	TRBJ1-2	.	CASGPYDGSYGYTF
TRBV4-1	.	TRBJ1-4	.	CASSQGSGRSDSMRKLFF
TRBV2	.	TRBJ1-2	few	CASKEEDGYTF